This T cell receptor (beta chain) was captured by sequencing in a study of PD-L1 blockade in urothelial cancer. Trimming removed 0 bases at V and 8 bases at J, with 15 bases between. Germline loops: CDR1 SGDLS, CDR2 YYNGEE. The CDR3 consists of 16 residues. Repertoires were generated with immunoSEQ multiplex PCR, while TCRdb's copy carries only in-frame clones and drops some. The repertoire holds roughly 39,000 clones, with around nine tenths as singletons. The starting material was PBMCs, obtained around atezolizumab (anti-PD-L1) treatment. The chain links TRBV9 to TRBJ1-6, with D possibly matching TRBD1 (6 bases). The sequence was collected from a man aged 55 to 70 with urothelial cancer. The CDR3 coding sequence is TGTGCCAGCAGCGTAGAACCAACCACAGGGCATTCACCCCTCCACTTT. Its translation is CASSVEPTTGHSPLHF.